Listed here is a single T cell receptor beta chain. The antigen is unknown. This sample is part of a study of cytomegalovirus exposure and HLA in healthy donors. Study-wide findings and caveats: It was shown in a later analysis that HLA-associated TCR beta chains were more clonally expanded than other, equally common chains. Sequencing likely caused a cluster of highly shared sequence variants. Being productive about 87% or about 30% of the time was typical of most TCR beta V segments in an earlier analysis. As confirmed in vitro, a few CMV-associated chains were specific for CMV antigens.

The CDR3 is 17 residues long. V gave up 0 bases and J gave up 0 bases, with 15 bases separating them. Germline V CDR1 and CDR2: LGHNA, YNFKEQ. With 60 Vbeta and 13 Jbeta primers, the PCR was carried out. Sequencing used immunoSEQ multiplex PCR; TCRdb keeps in-frame clones, though not all of them. Among about 62,000 clones listed, 70% to 90% were seen once. The sample comprised PBMCs. The genes are TRBV4-2 and TRBJ2-7; D might be TRBD1 (5 bases). The sequence came from a woman younger than 45 in good health and CMV-seronegative. CDR3 region: CASSQDGRSGRSYEQYF. Written as DNA, the CDR3 is TGTGCCAGCAGCCAAGATGGCAGGTCAGGGCGCTCCTACGAGCAGTACTTC.